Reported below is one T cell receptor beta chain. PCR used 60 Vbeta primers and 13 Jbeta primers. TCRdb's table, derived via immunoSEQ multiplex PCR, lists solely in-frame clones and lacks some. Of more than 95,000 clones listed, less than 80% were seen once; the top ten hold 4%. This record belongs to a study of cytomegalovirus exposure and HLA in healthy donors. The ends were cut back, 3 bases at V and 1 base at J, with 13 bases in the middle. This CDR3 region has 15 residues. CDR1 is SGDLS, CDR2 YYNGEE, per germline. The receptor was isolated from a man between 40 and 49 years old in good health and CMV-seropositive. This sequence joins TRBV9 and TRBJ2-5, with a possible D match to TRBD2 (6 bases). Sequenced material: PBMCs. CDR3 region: CASSGQTGAQETQYF. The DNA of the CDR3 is TGTGCCAGCAGCGGACAAACGGGAGCCCAAGAGACCCAGTACTTC.